The 27 T cell receptor beta chains in this list originate from one sample, sequenced in a study of OX40 agonist ivuxolimab in advanced cancers. Repertoires were generated with immunoSEQ multiplex PCR, while TCRdb's copy carries only in-frame clones and drops some. The sample has about 70,000 clones, roughly 87% seen once. The sequences come from CD4+ or CD8+ T cells sorted from blood, collected in a trial of the OX40 agonist ivuxolimab. The origin of the receptors is an adult with an advanced solid tumor such as melanoma, head and neck, liver or kidney cancer.

The V call is TRBV6-6, the J call TRBJ1-5, with D tentatively TRBD1 (6 bases). This CDR3 is 14 amino acids long. Germline CDR1 and CDR2: MNHNY and SVGAGI (reference sequence). The V gene lost 5 bases and the J gene lost 7 bases, with 15 bases spanning the gap. As DNA, the CDR3 is TGTGCCAGCAGTACACAGGGATTTGGGCAGCCCCAGCATTTT. As protein: CASSTQGFGQPQHF.

V and J are TRBV19 and TRBJ1-1; 8 nucleotides align to TRBD1. Trimming removed 6 bases from V and 1 base from J; junction bases left unmatched: 7. Germline V lookup: CDR1 LNHDA, CDR2 SQIVND (reference sequence). This CDR3 spans 15 amino acids. The chain's CDR3 is CASRTRTGRNTEAFF. DNA for the CDR3: TGTGCCAGTAGGACCCGGACAGGGAGGAACACTGAAGCTTTCTTT.

The chain links TRBV4-2 to TRBJ2-7; D gene unclear. The V end lost 2 bases, the J end lost 5 bases, and 13 bases lay between the germline ends. Germline V gives CDR1 LGHNA, CDR2 YNFKEQ. The CDR3 is made up of 14 amino acids. The CDR3 DNA reads TGTGCCAGCAGCCAACCGGGCCCCGTTGACGAGCAGTACTTC. Translating gives CASSQPGPVDEQYF.

This clone was observed a few times. The rearrangement links TRBV5-1 to TRBJ2-3; 7 bases agree with TRBD1. Germline loops: CDR1 SGHRS, CDR2 YFSETQ. This CDR3 has 18 residues. The V and J ends lost 4 bases and 4 bases, in that order; junction bases with no gene match: 18. DNA for the CDR3: TGCGCCAGCAGCCAGCCAAGACGACAGGGCCGAGGAGCAGATACGCAGTATTTT. Translation gives CASSQPRRQGRGADTQYF.

V gene TRBV28 combines with J gene TRBJ1-5, with 8 bases matching TRBD1. This CDR3 region has 13 residues. The V gene end was trimmed by 11 bases and the J gene end by 4 bases; junction bases not matched to a gene: 7. The germline CDR1 and CDR2 sequences are MDHEN and SYDVKM. The CDR3 loop is CAARQGTNQPQHF. CDR3 bases: TGTGCCGCCCGACAGGGGACGAATCAGCCCCAGCATTTT.

This chain's CDR3 is CASSDAGRTGELFF. In DNA form, the CDR3 reads TGTGCCAGCAGTGACGCAGGGCGCACCGGGGAGCTGTTTTTT. The J gene is TRBJ2-2, the V gene TRBV2; the D gene is possibly TRBD1 (5 bases). The CDR3 runs to 14 residues. Trimming stripped 3 bases from V and 4 bases from J, with 9 bases between. Germline-derived CDR1 and CDR2 are SNHLY and FYNNEI. Together with reference TRBV2 and TRBJ2-2, the CDR3 gives the full variable domain: EPEVTQTPSHQVTQMGQEVILRCVPISNHLYFYWYRQILGQKVEFLVSFYNNEISEKSEIFDDQFSVERPDGSNFTLKIRSTKLEDSAMYFCASSDAGRTGELFFGEGSRLTVL.

The rearrangement joins TRBV30 to TRBJ1-4; D not certain. The CDR3 has 10 residues. V was pared by 3 bases and J by 7 bases, with 3 bases between. The germline V gene has CDR1 GTSNPN and CDR2 SVGIG (reference sequence). The CDR3 reads CAWRSEKLFF. The CDR3 DNA reads as TGTGCCTGGAGATCTGAAAAACTGTTTTTT.

V is TRBV2 and J is TRBJ1-2, with 8 bases identical to TRBD1. After removal of 7 bases from V and 8 bases from J, the junction contained 12 bases not matched to a gene. Per germline, CDR1 SNHLY and CDR2 FYNNEI. The CDR3 totals 14 residues. As DNA, the CDR3 is TGTGCCAGCAAAGAAGGGGGGCAGGGGGCCGGCTACACCTTC. Translated, it gives CASKEGGQGAGYTF.

This chain links TRBV21-1 with TRBJ2-5; the table's D call TRBD1 went unverified against the DNA. TRBV21-1 is a known pseudogene. The CDR3 is 17 residues long. The CDR3 loop is CASSKDNGQGDNETQYF. CDR3 bases: TGTGCCAGCAGCAAAGATAACGGACAGGGGGATAACGAGACCCAGTACTTC.

The chain carries TRBV4-2 and TRBJ1-1, with D possibly being TRBD1 (5 bases). CDR1 is LGHNA and CDR2 is YNFKEQ in the germline V gene. V lost 0 bases and J 1 base, leaving 9 bases between the germline ends. This CDR3 has 15 amino acids. The CDR3 sequence is CASSQEAGTNTEAFF. The CDR3 DNA is TGTGCCAGCAGCCAAGAGGCAGGGACGAACACTGAAGCTTTCTTT.

The genes are TRBV5-1 and TRBJ2-5; D could derive from TRBD1 or TRBD2 (6 bases each). The ends were cut back, 4 bases at V and 5 bases at J, with 18 bases in the middle. CDR1 is SGHRS and CDR2 is YFSETQ in the germline V gene. The CDR3 sequence is 15 residues long. The CDR3 is CASSLRGASPETQYF. The CDR3 DNA is TGCGCCAGCAGCCTAAGGGGGGCCTCGCCGGAGACCCAGTACTTC.

The chain links TRBV5-1 to TRBJ2-1; 7 positions agree with TRBD1. This CDR3 has 15 residues. V gave up 6 bases and J gave up 4 bases; unmatched junction bases: 10. Germline V gene data show CDR1 as SGHRS and CDR2 as YFSETQ. CDR3 region: CASTSLGTEYNEQFF. Written as DNA, the CDR3 is TGCGCCAGCACATCACTGGGGACAGAATACAATGAGCAGTTCTTC.

The V gene is TRBV5-1, the J gene TRBJ2-5; 8 bases map to TRBD2. Per the germline V gene, CDR1 is SGHRS and CDR2 is YFSETQ. V trimming: 2 bases; J trimming: 2 bases; junction bases outside the gene matches: 2. The CDR3 totals 14 residues. CDR3 amino acids: CASSFGTSQETQYF. CDR3 DNA sequence: TGCGCCAGCAGCTTCGGGACTAGTCAAGAGACCCAGTACTTC. The full variable domain, completed using reference TRBV5-1 and TRBJ2-5, is KAGVTQTPRYLIKTRGQQVTLSCSPISGHRSVSWYQQTPGQGLQFLFEYFSETQRNKGNFPGRFSGRQFSNSRSEMNVSTLELGDSALYLCASSFGTSQETQYFGPGTRLLVL.

The V and J genes are TRBV11-3 and TRBJ2-1; 10 nucleotides align to TRBD1. J was trimmed by 1 base and V by 5 bases; bases with no gene match: 2. The CDR3 consists of 15 residues. Germline CDR1 SGHNT, CDR2 YENEEA. CDR3 sequence reads: CASSADRGSYNEQFF. As DNA, the CDR3 is TGTGCCAGCAGCGCGGACAGGGGGTCCTACAATGAGCAGTTCTTC.

The CDR3 here is CAWSVTMGMTEAFF. The CDR3 coding sequence is TGTGCCTGGAGTGTAACAATGGGTATGACTGAAGCTTTCTTT. The chain carries TRBV30 and TRBJ1-1; D not resolved. The germline gives CDR1 GTSNPN, CDR2 SVGIG (reference sequence). Trimming removed 0 bases at V and 5 bases at J, with 13 bases between. This CDR3 has 14 residues. Drawing the rest from reference TRBV30 and TRBJ1-1, the complete variable domain is SQTIHQWPATLVQPVGSPLSLECTVEGTSNPNLYWYRQAAGRGLQLLFYSVGIGQISSEVPQNLSASRPQDRQFILSSKKLLLSDSGFYLCAWSVTMGMTEAFFGQGTRLTVV.

This rearrangement joins TRBV30 to TRBJ2-5; 9 nucleotides line up with TRBD1. With 2 bases clipped from V and 5 bases from J, the junction kept 12 bases outside the gene matches. Per the germline V gene, CDR1 is GTSNPN and CDR2 is SVGIG (reference sequence). CDR3 length equals 16 residues. The CDR3 loop reads CAWSPFPTGGQETQYF. CDR3 DNA sequence: TGTGCCTGGAGTCCTTTCCCGACAGGGGGTCAGGAGACCCAGTACTTC.

The J gene is TRBJ2-4, the V gene TRBV5-8, with a possible D match to TRBD1 (6 bases). The CDR3 has 14 residues. Germline CDR1 and CDR2: SGHTS and YDEGEE. Between the trimmed V and J ends, which lost 2 bases and 7 bases, there was a span of 13 bases. In nucleotides, the CDR3 is TGTGCCAGCAGCTTCAGGGGTCTGGGGAACATTCAGTACTTC. It is translated as CASSFRGLGNIQYF.

The CDR3 region is CASSQGTVSYNEQFF. CDR3 nucleotide sequence: TGTGCCAGCAGCCAAGGGACAGTCTCCTACAATGAGCAGTTCTTC. The chain uses TRBV4-2 and TRBJ2-1, with a tentative D call TRBD1 (6 bases). V was shortened by 1 base and J by 0 bases, with 7 bases between the two germline ends. This CDR3 comprises 15 residues. Germline V gene lookup returns CDR1 LGHNA and CDR2 YNFKEQ.

The chain has TRBV5-5 and TRBJ1-6, with D possibly matching TRBD1 (5 bases). CDR1 is SGHKS and CDR2 is YYEKEE in the germline V gene (reference sequence). V was clipped by 4 bases and J by 14 bases, with 13 bases between them. This CDR3 is 12 amino acids long. The CDR3 coding sequence is TGTGCCAGCAGCCGGGACCATGAGGCCCTCCACTTT. Its protein product is CASSRDHEALHF.

The chain is built from TRBV2 and TRBJ1-2, with unresolved D. V gave up 0 bases and J gave up 4 bases, with 9 bases separating them. Per germline, CDR1 SNHLY and CDR2 FYNNEI. The CDR3 runs to 14 residues. The CDR3 loop reads CASSEARTFYGYTF. The CDR3 coding sequence is TGTGCCAGCAGTGAAGCGCGAACTTTCTATGGCTACACCTTC. Combining the CDR3 with reference TRBV2 and TRBJ1-2 gives the whole variable domain EPEVTQTPSHQVTQMGQEVILRCVPISNHLYFYWYRQILGQKVEFLVSFYNNEISEKSEIFDDQFSVERPDGSNFTLKIRSTKLEDSAMYFCASSEARTFYGYTFGSGTRLTVV.

This chain connects TRBV6-1 to TRBJ1-1; the match to TRBD1 covers 7 bases. CDR3 length: 14 residues. The trim removed 1 base at V and 5 bases at J, leaving 4 bases unmatched. Germline CDR1 and CDR2: MNHNS and SASEGT. CDR3 sequence reads: CASSEEQGWTEAFF. The CDR3 DNA sequence: TGTGCCAGCAGTGAAGAACAGGGGTGGACTGAAGCTTTCTTT.

The chain carries TRBV11-2 and TRBJ2-1, with TRBD1 identical over 7 bases. CDR1 and CDR2 from the germline V gene are SGHAT and FQNNGV. The CDR3 is made up of 14 amino acids. V lost 8 bases to trimming and J lost 7 bases; unmatched junction nucleotides: 11. Written as DNA, the CDR3 is TGTGCCAGCGCGCTAGGGGGCGCCGGAAATGAGCAGTTCTTC. Its translation is CASALGGAGNEQFF.

J is TRBJ2-2 and V is TRBV7-2; 7 bases agree with TRBD1. Germline V gene data show CDR1 as SGHTA and CDR2 as FQGNSA. Germline trimming cut 5 bases from V and 3 bases from J; bases unmatched to any gene: 6. The CDR3 has 15 amino acids. This CDR3 reads CASSRQGGDTGELFF. The DNA of the CDR3 is TGTGCCAGCAGCCGACAGGGCGGAGACACCGGGGAGCTGTTTTTT.

The rearrangement uses TRBV5-1 and TRBJ2-3; the match to TRBD1 covers 8 bases. V lost 5 bases and J lost 5; bases outside the gene matches: 10. Germline CDR1 and CDR2: SGHRS and YFSETQ. The CDR3 covers 15 residues. The CDR3 reads CASSWTGMTGDTQYF. The CDR3 DNA follows: TGCGCCAGCAGTTGGACAGGGATGACGGGAGATACGCAGTATTTT.

V and J are TRBV18 and TRBJ1-1; D not resolved. V was pared by 2 bases and J by 0 bases, with 7 bases between. Germline V gene sequence: CDR1 KGHSH, CDR2 LQKENI. CDR3 length: 14 residues. CDR3 region: CASSPRGLNTEAFF. CDR3 sequence (DNA): TGTGCCAGCTCACCAAGAGGGTTGAACACTGAAGCTTTCTTT.

The chain couples TRBV11-2 to TRBJ2-3; no clear D. This CDR3 is 17 amino acids long. V shed 2 bases and J shed 0 bases, with 15 bases lying between them. CDR1 is SGHAT and CDR2 is FQNNGV in the germline V gene. CDR3: CASSLNPTGTSTDTQYF. For the CDR3, the DNA is TGTGCCAGCAGCTTAAATCCCACTGGAACTAGCACAGATACGCAGTATTTT.

V usage is TRBV5-1 and J usage is TRBJ2-5; no clear D gene. Germline-derived CDR1 and CDR2 are SGHRS and YFSETQ. CDR3 length equals 12 residues. Deletions cut 5 bases from V and 2 bases from J, with 7 bases between. CDR3 nucleotides: TGCGCCAGCAGAGAAGGACAAGAGACCCAGTACTTC. Translating it yields CASREGQETQYF.